These T cell receptor beta chains were read from a single sample in a study of blood T cell repertoires in COVID-19. Only in-frame clones appear in the TCRdb table, and some are missing; sequencing was by immunoSEQ multiplex PCR. The sample lists 20,000 to 30,000 clones, about 75% seen once, with roughly 16% in the top ten. The sample taken for sequencing was peripheral blood. The receptors stem from a man older than 75 with active or convalescent COVID-19. CDR3s include the opening cysteine and the closing phenylalanine or tryptophan. A D gene is named only where the DNA matches it firmly. Not every row has a clone size; where given, it reads once, few, many or a size class.

CDR3nt,CDR3aa,d_gene,v_gene,abundance,j_gene
TGCGCCAGCAGCCCCACTCTAGGGGTTGGAAACACCATATATTTT,CASSPTLGVGNTIYF,NA,TRBV4-3,NA,TRBJ1-3
TGCGCCAGCAGCCCCGGGACAGGGGAATCGGCCGGGGAGCTGTTTTTT,CASSPGTGESAGELFF,TRBD1,TRBV5-1,once,TRBJ2-2
TGTGCCAGTAGACAGGGAGAGACCCAGTACTTC,CASRQGETQYF,NA,TRBV19,NA,TRBJ2-5
TGCGCCAGCAGCTTGGGGGGACAGCTCTACGAGCAGTACTTC,CASSLGGQLYEQYF,TRBD1,TRBV5-1,NA,TRBJ2-7
TGCGCCAGCAGCCAAGATGGGACACCCTTCTACGAGCAGTACTTC,CASSQDGTPFYEQYF,NA,TRBV4-1,NA,TRBJ2-7
TGTGCCAGCTCACCGGTGACAGGGCGACCGACGTTC,CASSPVTGRPTF,TRBD1,TRBV18,NA,TRBJ1-2
TGTGCCAGCAGCTTGGCGGGGGGGCGAAGGACTGAAGCTTTCTTT,CASSLAGGRRTEAFF,NA,TRBV11-2,once,TRBJ1-1
TGTGCCAGCAGCCAAGTACTAGCGATGGTCAATGAGCAGTTCTTC,CASSQVLAMVNEQFF,TRBD2,TRBV3-1/TRBV3-2,NA,TRBJ2-1
TGTGCCAGCAGCCAAGAGTGGTCTAGCAGACCTAGCACAGATACGCAGTATTTT,CASSQEWSSRPSTDTQYF,NA,TRBV14,NA,TRBJ2-3
TGTGCCAGCAGCCAAAGGCCACCCGGGACAGGGGGCTACGAGCAGTACTTC,CASSQRPPGTGGYEQYF,TRBD1,TRBV3-1/TRBV3-2,NA,TRBJ2-7
TGTGCCAGCAGCAAACTAGCGGGAGGGAACGAGCAGTACTTC,CASSKLAGGNEQYF,TRBD2,TRBV7-6,NA,TRBJ2-7
TGCGCCAGCAGCTTGGGGGCCGATTCCCCAAATCAGCCCCAGCATTTT,CASSLGADSPNQPQHF,NA,TRBV5-1,NA,TRBJ1-5
TGTGCCAGCAGCTTCTCGGGGGTTAGTGGCTACACCTTC,CASSFSGVSGYTF,NA,TRBV5-5,once,TRBJ1-2
TGTGCCAGCAGTGTGTACAGGCCTGAAGCTTTCTTT,CASSVYRPEAFF,NA,TRBV2,NA,TRBJ1-1
TGCGCCAGCAGCCTGACCGGAGGGGATTCACCCCTCCACTTT,CASSLTGGDSPLHF,NA,TRBV4-3,NA,TRBJ1-6
TGTGCCAGCAGTGACTCAGGGGGTTCTCCTTATGGCTACACCTTC,CASSDSGGSPYGYTF,NA,TRBV6-4,NA,TRBJ1-2
TGTGCCAGCGCAAACTCCCGGGGGACAGACTATGGCTACACCTTC,CASANSRGTDYGYTF,TRBD1,TRBV7-8,few,TRBJ1-2
TGTGCCAGCTCACCGCCGGAGAGGCCTCGCTATGGCTACACCTTC,CASSPPERPRYGYTF,NA,TRBV18,medium-sized,TRBJ1-2
TGTGCCAGCAGCTTTGGCAGATACAATGAGCAGTTCTTC,CASSFGRYNEQFF,NA,TRBV11-2,NA,TRBJ2-1
TGTGCCAGCAGTTTAGGACTGGGACAGAAAACCTACGAGCAGTACTTC,CASSLGLGQKTYEQYF,TRBD1,TRBV28,NA,TRBJ2-7
TGTGCCAGCAGCCCAGACAGGGGGCCCTACGAGCAGTACTTC,CASSPDRGPYEQYF,TRBD1,TRBV13,NA,TRBJ2-7
TGTGCCAGCAGGGAGACTAGCGGGAGTGAGACCCAGTACTTC,CASRETSGSETQYF,TRBD2,TRBV4-2,NA,TRBJ2-5
TGTGCCAGCAGAGCACCTACCCACCGGGGTGGCGGCTACACCTTC,CASRAPTHRGGGYTF,NA,TRBV11-2,NA,TRBJ1-2
TGTGCCATCCCTCTAGGGGCAACACTCTTAGCTAACTATGGCTACACCTTC,CAIPLGATLLANYGYTF,NA,TRBV28,NA,TRBJ1-2